One sample yielded the 13 T cell receptor beta chains listed below, sequenced in a study of CD8+ T cells in alopecia areata. RNA extraction was followed by reverse transcription into cDNA, which acted as the sequencing template. Here immunoSEQ multiplex PCR was the method, and the copy in TCRdb shows in-frame clones only, minus some. Among around 29,000 clones listed, roughly 60% were seen once. Sequencing was done on a sample of NKG2D-high CD8+ T cells sorted from blood. Source of these receptors: a human donor with alopecia areata.

The CDR3 nucleotides are TGTGCCAGCAGCCAAGCGGGGGGCACAGATACGCAGTATTTT. Amino acids: CASSQAGGTDTQYF. The V gene is TRBV7-6, the J gene TRBJ2-3; 8 positions agree with TRBD2. V was clipped by 5 bases and J by 1 base; unmatched bases: 2. Per germline, CDR1 SGHVS and CDR2 FNYEAQ. The length of the CDR3 is 14 residues.

The chain employs TRBV6-6 and TRBJ2-7; tentatively, D is TRBD2 (7 bases). The germline gives CDR1 MNHNY, CDR2 SVGAGI (reference sequence). The V gene lost 1 base and the J gene lost 7 bases, with 14 bases spanning the gap. This CDR3 is built from 14 residues. CDR3 sequence: CASSYYRGAGEQYF. The CDR3 bases are TGTGCCAGCAGTTACTACCGGGGGGCAGGGGAGCAGTACTTC.

This clone occurred a few times. V gene TRBV6-1 combines with J gene TRBJ2-7, with 10 bases that match TRBD2. V lost 0 bases and J lost 2; bases outside the gene matches: 13. The CDR3 is 19 amino acids. Germline CDR1 and CDR2: MNHNS and SASEGT. CDR3 amino acids: CASSEASGLAGDQPYEQYF. CDR3 bases: TGTGCCAGCAGTGAAGCGAGTGGGCTAGCGGGAGACCAACCCTACGAGCAGTACTTC.

This chain connects TRBV14 to TRBJ2-7; no clear D. The CDR3 covers 14 residues. Germline V CDR1 and CDR2: SGHDN, FVKESK. Trimming removed 2 bases at V and 4 bases at J, with 12 bases between. The CDR3 bases are TGTGCCAGCAGCCAAAGAGGATCCTGGTACGAGCAGTACTTC. Translated, it gives CASSQRGSWYEQYF.

V is TRBV28 and J is TRBJ2-1; 11 bases map to TRBD2. Per the germline V gene, CDR1 is MDHEN and CDR2 is SYDVKM. The CDR3 contains 18 residues. Trimming at V came to 8 bases and at J to 1 base, leaving 13 bases not matched to a gene. The CDR3 loop is CASRGTSGWGLSYNEQFF. The CDR3 DNA is TGTGCCAGCCGTGGGACTAGCGGATGGGGCCTATCCTACAATGAGCAGTTCTTC.

This chain uses TRBV19 with TRBJ2-5; tentatively, D is TRBD1 (6 bases). With 6 bases removed from V and 4 bases from J, the gap between germline ends came to 15 bases. Germline lookup yields CDR1 LNHDA and CDR2 SQIVND (reference sequence). The CDR3 sequence is 14 residues long. CDR3 bases: TGTGCCAGTAGCAAAACAGGGTATGGAGAGACCCAGTACTTC. This codes for CASSKTGYGETQYF.

The chain recombines TRBV2 with TRBJ2-7, with TRBD1 identical over 11 bases. This CDR3 is built from 14 residues. The V and J ends lost 7 bases and 7 bases, in that order; junction bases with no gene match: 9. Germline CDR1 reads SNHLY; CDR2 reads FYNNEI. The CDR3 loop reads CASNRGQGVHEQYF. As DNA, the CDR3 is TGTGCCAGCAATCGGGGACAGGGGGTGCATGAGCAGTACTTC.

This chain uses TRBV2 with TRBJ1-1; 9 bases fit TRBD1. Germline lookup yields CDR1 SNHLY and CDR2 FYNNEI. The CDR3 extends over 13 amino acids. Trimming at V came to 3 bases and at J to 7 bases, leaving 3 bases not matched to a gene. In DNA, the CDR3 is TGTGCCAGCAGTGAGGGACAGGGAAGTGAAGCTTTCTTT. Translation gives CASSEGQGSEAFF.

This sequence joins TRBV19 and TRBJ1-5; no reliable D call. Per germline, CDR1 LNHDA and CDR2 SQIVND (reference sequence). The length of the CDR3 is 14 residues. Trimming shortened V by 7 bases and J by 2 bases, and 12 bases separated the two germline ends. In DNA form, the CDR3 reads TGTGCCAGTACACGGACCGGGGGCAATCAGCCCCAGCATTTT. Protein: CASTRTGGNQPQHF.

The chain recombines TRBV7-9 with TRBJ2-1; TRBD2 matches 7 bases. Germline CDR1 is SEHNR and CDR2 is FQNEAQ (reference sequence). V dropped 4 bases and J dropped 15; count of bases not matched to a gene: 9. CDR3 length equals 12 residues. CDR3 amino acids: CASSSGGIPPFF. The CDR3 DNA sequence: TGTGCCAGCAGCTCCGGGGGGATTCCTCCGTTCTTC.

The rearrangement uses TRBV27 and TRBJ2-7, with TRBD1 identical over 9 bases. Trimming took 4 bases from V and 3 from J; bases not matched to a gene: 7. CDR3 length: 15 amino acids. The V gene's germline CDR1 is MNHEY and CDR2 SMNVEV (reference sequence). For the CDR3, the DNA is TGTGCCAGCAGTTCACCCGGGACAGGGAGCTACGAGCAGTACTTC. Translation: CASSSPGTGSYEQYF.

The rearrangement links TRBV19 to TRBJ2-7; D may correspond to TRBD1 or TRBD2 (5 bases each). V was pared by 3 bases and J by 5 bases, with 14 bases between. The length of the CDR3 is 14 residues. CDR1 is LNHDA, CDR2 SQIVND, per germline (reference sequence). The CDR3 DNA sequence: TGTGCCAGTAGTATGACCGGGACGGGGAACGAGCAGTACTTC. It is translated as CASSMTGTGNEQYF.

CDR3 residues: CASSVAPGFGTEAFF. The CDR3 DNA sequence: TGTGCCAGCAGCGTAGCACCAGGGTTTGGGACTGAAGCTTTCTTT. The chain links TRBV9 to TRBJ1-1, with D tentatively TRBD1 (5 bases). Germline values: CDR1 SGDLS, CDR2 YYNGEE. V lost 0 bases and J lost 5, with 14 bases in between. This CDR3 is built from 15 residues.